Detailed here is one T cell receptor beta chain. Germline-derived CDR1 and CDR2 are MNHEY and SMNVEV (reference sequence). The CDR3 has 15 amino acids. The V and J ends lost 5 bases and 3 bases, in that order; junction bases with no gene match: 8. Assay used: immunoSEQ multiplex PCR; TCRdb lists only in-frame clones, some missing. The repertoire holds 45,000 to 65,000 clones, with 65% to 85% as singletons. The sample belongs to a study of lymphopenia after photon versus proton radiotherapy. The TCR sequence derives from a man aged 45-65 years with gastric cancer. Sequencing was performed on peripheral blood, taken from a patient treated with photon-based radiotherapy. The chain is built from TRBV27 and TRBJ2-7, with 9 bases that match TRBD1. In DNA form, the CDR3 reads TGTGCCAGCAGTCCAGGACAGGGGAAGAACTACGAGCAGTACTTC. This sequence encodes CASSPGQGKNYEQYF.